This T cell receptor beta chain derives from a study of glioma-infiltrating T cells after dendritic cell vaccination (dated by TCRdb to 2016 to 2017). About the full investigation: Of the 15 glioblastoma patients in the cohort, all drawn from Phase I and II dendritic cell vaccination trials, 9 were newly diagnosed and 6 had recurrent disease. Between the early 2000s and the early 2010s, the patients were given dendritic cell vaccination pulsed with autologous tumor lysate. To make the vaccine, monocyte-derived dendritic cells were cultured for six to eight days with IL-4 and GM-CSF and then pulsed overnight with autologous tumor lysate. Patients received three intradermal dendritic cell vaccine injections at biweekly intervals in the arm below the axilla. Tumor-infiltrating lymphocyte content was quantified and tumor and blood repertoires were compared in dendritic cell-vaccinated glioblastoma patients by deep sequencing of TCR beta CDR3 regions. Survival after dendritic cell vaccination was correlated with TCR sequencing metrics, such as TIL content and the overlap between tumor and blood repertoires. Study-wide conclusions, independent of this receptor: After dendritic cell vaccination, a higher estimated pretreatment TIL content predicted longer time to progression and overall survival. No direct relationship between TCR clonality and survival was found, suggesting a diverse polyclonal response may matter. The TCR overlap response model with three groups was called speculative and said to need prospective validation. The cohort was small and heterogeneous, and full blood and tumor sets were available for few patients, with initial-recurrent tumor pairs available for even fewer patients.

Using the immunoSEQ assay, TCRB CDR3 regions were amplified from 1.5 to 2 micrograms of genomic DNA, or from all available DNA when less than that was on hand. The multiplex PCR employed 60 forward primers targeting TCR V beta segments and 13 reverse primers targeting J beta segments. To estimate reads per starting template, synthetic control templates were spiked into each sample at limiting dilution. The Illumina HiSeq System generated 87 bp sequencing reads. The paper's data handling went like this. PCR and sequencing errors were removed by a nearest neighbor algorithm that merged closely related sequences. TCR overlap was defined as the percentage of unique tumor TCR beta sequences that were also found in the peripheral blood of the same patient. Held by TCRdb, this immuneACCESS table contains in-frame sequences only and omits some clones. Under half of the omission traces to an unresolved V gene where checked; the cause of the rest is unknown. That table is the source of V, J and clone size, and D and trimming were worked out from the DNA. Present in this sample are fewer than 85,000 clones, roughly four fifths of which were seen just once. The top ten hold approximately 2.3% of the sample.

On this clone itself: The target of this receptor is not known. Qualities for individual bases were not recorded, and no much larger clone is one base off.

Sequences LNHDA (CDR1) and SQIVND (CDR2) are obtained from the germline V gene (reference sequence). From cysteine to phenylalanine, the CDR3 is 12 amino acids long. The entry retains the CDR3 DNA only, 36 bases that are in frame from base 1. V lost 8 bases and J lost 7 bases; the stretch between them is 12 bases long. Patients were selected for having adequate residual fresh-frozen tumor tissue and more than two years of available survival data. Molecular status otherwise varied across the glioblastoma patients, but none of them carried an isocitrate dehydrogenase mutation. PBMC were collected before vaccination, two weeks after the third vaccination, and at tumor progression if progression occurred. Genomic DNA was extracted with the Qiagen DNeasy Blood extraction Kit.

The sequence joins TRBV19 to TRBJ1-5; the D gene is not confidently resolved. The sample was blood, taken before dendritic cell vaccination. This TCR was sampled from a human donor with glioblastoma. The nucleotides are TGTGCCAGTCAGATGGTGGGCCAGCCCCAGCATTTT. The encoded protein is CASQMVGQPQHF. The CDR3, completed at both ends by the reference TRBV19 and TRBJ1-5 genes, gives the full variable domain DGGITQSPKYLFRKEGQNVTLSCEQNLNHDAMYWYRQDPGQGLRLIYYSQIVNDFQKGDIAEGYSVSREKKESFPLTVTSAQKNPTAFYLCASQMVGQPQHFGDGTRLSIL.